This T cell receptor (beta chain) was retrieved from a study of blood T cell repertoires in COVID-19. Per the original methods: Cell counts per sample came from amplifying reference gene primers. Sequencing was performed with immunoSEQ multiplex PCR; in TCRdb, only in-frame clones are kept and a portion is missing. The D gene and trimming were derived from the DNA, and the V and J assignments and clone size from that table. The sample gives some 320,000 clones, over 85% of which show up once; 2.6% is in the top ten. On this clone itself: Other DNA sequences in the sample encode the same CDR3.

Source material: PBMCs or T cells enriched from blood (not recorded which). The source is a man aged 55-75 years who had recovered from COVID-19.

CDR3 nucleotide sequence: TGCGCCAGCAGTGAGAGCGGGGATACGCAGTATTTT. Its translation: CASSESGDTQYF. The rearrangement joins TRBV10-2 to TRBJ2-3; D perhaps matches TRBD2 (6 bases). This CDR3 region has 12 residues. Germline V lookup: CDR1 WSHSY, CDR2 SAAADI. Trimming cost V 2 bases and J 6 bases, with 6 bases left between them.